The 3 T cell receptor beta chains presented below share a single source sample, sequenced in a study of cytomegalovirus exposure and HLA in healthy donors. Primers for the PCR totalled 60 Vbeta and 13 Jbeta. Here immunoSEQ multiplex PCR was the method, and the copy in TCRdb shows in-frame clones only, minus some. The table lists 150,000 to 200,000 clones, approximately 85% of them singletons. Input material: PBMCs. The source of these receptors is a man between 18 and 29 years old in good health and CMV-seronegative.

The genes are TRBV7-9 and TRBJ2-7, with 7 bases matching TRBD1. Germline CDR1 SEHNR, CDR2 FQNEAQ (reference sequence). Germline trimming cut 5 bases from V and 5 bases from J; bases unmatched to any gene: 6. CDR3 length: 13 amino acids. CDR3 bases: TGTGCCAGCAGCCCGACAGGGTTTCACGAGCAGTACTTC. Amino acid sequence: CASSPTGFHEQYF.

This chain joins TRBV6-4 and TRBJ2-2; D might be TRBD2 (6 bases). CDR3 length: 14 amino acids. CDR1 is MRHNA and CDR2 is SNTAGT in the germline V gene. Trimming pared 4 bases from V and 4 bases from J, leaving 10 bases between. In DNA, the CDR3 is TGTGCCAGCAGTGGACTAGATGGCACCGGGGAGCTGTTTTTT. This sequence encodes CASSGLDGTGELFF.

The chain has TRBV11-2 and TRBJ2-7; a possible D gene is TRBD1 (5 bases). The CDR3 loop spans 12 amino acids. Germline CDR1 is SGHAT and CDR2 is FQNNGV. The V end was cut by 5 bases, the J end by 5 bases, with 10 bases between. For the CDR3, the DNA is TGTGCCAGCAGCCAGGGCAGGGACGAGCAGTACTTC. Its protein product is CASSQGRDEQYF.